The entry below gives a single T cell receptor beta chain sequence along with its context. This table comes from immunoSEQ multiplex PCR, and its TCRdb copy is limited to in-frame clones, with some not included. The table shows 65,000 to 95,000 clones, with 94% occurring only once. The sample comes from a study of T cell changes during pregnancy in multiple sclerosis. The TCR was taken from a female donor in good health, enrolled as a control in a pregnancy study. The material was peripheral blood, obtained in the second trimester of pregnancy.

CDR3 protein: CASSLGSTYEQYF. The CDR3 bases are TGTGCCAGCAGCTTAGGTTCCACCTACGAGCAGTACTTC. The rearrangement uses TRBV7-2 and TRBJ2-7, with no clear D. CDR1 is SGHTA, CDR2 FQGNSA, per germline. CDR3 length: 13 amino acids. V was cut by 1 base and J by 2 bases, with 6 bases left in between.